The 24 T cell receptor beta chains listed next were all sequenced from one sample in a study of blood T cells in healthy people across ages. Primers used in a second PCR of roughly 7 to 11 cycles were a sample-barcoded 5' primer and a J-beta primer mix. One entry per CDR3 protein, called by TCRdb with MiXCR from the 5' RACE reads. The sample consists of roughly 700,000 distinct CDR3 sequences, 20% to 30% of them appearing once. The same data also contributed to another study, on T cells of mothers and their children.

The sequencing sample was made of blood. The receptors were gathered from a boy between 10 and 17 years old in good health.

This chain uses TRBV10-3 with TRBJ1-1; D may be TRBD1 (6 bases). V was trimmed by 5 bases and J by 0 bases, leaving 16 bases between them. The CDR3 consists of 16 residues. Germline CDR1 reads ENHRY; CDR2 reads SYGVKD. The CDR3 sequence: CAISSQGWPMNTEAFF. CDR3 coding DNA: TGTGCCATCAGTTCACAGGGATGGCCCATGAACACTGAAGCTTTCTTT.

The V and J genes are TRBV10-3 and TRBJ2-3, with 7 bases that match TRBD1. The CDR3 consists of 15 residues. V gave up 2 bases and J gave up 6 bases; unmatched junction bases: 8. Germline-derived CDR1 and CDR2 are ENHRY and SYGVKD. The CDR3 DNA follows: TGTGCCATCAGTGAGGACAGGGAGCCCCGGGATACGCAGTATTTT. This encodes CAISEDREPRDTQYF.

In its sample, this clonotype was seen a few times. V is TRBV11-1 and J is TRBJ2-1; weak D call: TRBD1 (6 bases). Looked up from germline, CDR1 is SGHAT and CDR2 is FQDESV (reference sequence). Trimming took 7 bases from V and 8 from J, leaving 12 bases between them. The CDR3 loop spans 12 amino acids. The CDR3 sequence is CASTLTGHEQFF. In nucleotides, the CDR3 is TGTGCCAGCACCCTTACAGGGCATGAGCAGTTCTTC.

This clonotype was seen only a few times. CDR3 residues: CASSPKGISPYEQYF. The CDR3 nucleotides read TGCGCCAGCAGCCCGAAGGGGATTAGCCCCTACGAGCAGTACTTC. The V and J genes are TRBV4-1 and TRBJ2-7, with D perhaps matching TRBD1 (5 bases). From germline, CDR1 is MGHRA and CDR2 YSYEKL. This CDR3 has 15 residues. Between the trimmed V and J ends, which lost 4 bases and 2 bases, there was a span of 15 bases.

This clonotype was detected a few times. The CDR3 nucleotides read TGCAGTGTGCGTGGGGTGGATCAGCCCCAGCATTTT. Encoded protein: CSVRGVDQPQHF. This chain connects TRBV20-1 to TRBJ1-5; the D is unclear. CDR1 and CDR2 from the germline V gene are DFQATT and SNEGSKA (reference sequence). Trimming took 7 bases from V and 5 from J, leaving 12 bases between them. This CDR3 spans 12 amino acids.

This rearrangement joins TRBV14 to TRBJ2-5; possibly TRBD2 for D (6 bases). CDR1 SGHDN and CDR2 FVKESK come from the germline V gene. The CDR3 extends over 14 amino acids. V lost 0 bases and J 7 bases, leaving 12 bases between the germline ends. The CDR3 DNA sequence: TGTGCCAGCAGCCAAGACGCGGGGACCGGGACCCAGTACTTC. It codes for CASSQDAGTGTQYF.

The rearrangement joins TRBV7-9 to TRBJ1-2, with TRBD1 matching over 7 bases. The CDR3 consists of 15 residues. The V segment lost 1 base and the J segment 3 bases; nucleotides outside the gene matches: 5. Germline-derived CDR1 and CDR2 are SEHNR and FQNEAQ (reference sequence). In DNA form, the CDR3 reads TGTGCCAGCAGCTTAGTTACCGGGACAGACTATGGCTACACCTTC. Encoded protein: CASSLVTGTDYGYTF.

The chain combines TRBV6-6 with TRBJ2-5; D possibly corresponds to TRBD1 (6 bases). Deletions cut 7 bases from V and 1 base from J, with 10 bases between. The germline CDR1 and CDR2 sequences are MNHNY and SVGAGI (reference sequence). This CDR3 is built from 13 residues. The CDR3 reads CASTRTVQETQYF. The CDR3 DNA reads as TGTGCCAGCACCCGGACAGTCCAAGAGACCCAGTACTTC.

This clonotype was detected only a few times. This sequence joins TRBV29-1 and TRBJ2-3; D is possibly TRBD1 (7 bases). V lost 1 base and J 5 bases, leaving 16 bases between the germline ends. This CDR3 is 15 amino acids long. CDR1 is SQVTM and CDR2 is ANQGSEA in the germline V gene. In DNA, the CDR3 is TGCAGCGTTGAAGGAAGGCAGGGGGGTAAAGATACGCAGTATTTT. It yields the protein CSVEGRQGGKDTQYF.

This clonotype appeared a few times. CDR3 residues: CSARELTGPDYEQYF. As DNA, the CDR3 is TGCAGTGCTAGAGAATTGACGGGTCCCGACTACGAGCAGTACTTC. This chain links TRBV20-1 with TRBJ2-7; no reliable D call. This CDR3 has 15 residues. Germline assignment: CDR1 DFQATT and CDR2 SNEGSKA (reference sequence). V shed 0 bases and J shed 3 bases, with 15 bases lying between them.

Remarks on this clonotype: A much more abundant neighbour one base away suggests this may be a read error. The chain links TRBV12-3 or TRBV12-4 to TRBJ2-1; 7 nucleotides agree with TRBD2. The end of the DNA fits TRBJ2-5 better, so the J call may be wrong. The CDR3 has 14 amino acids. The CDR3 loop is CASGIWDYDQTQYF. CDR3 nucleotides: TGTGCCAGCGGTATATGGGACTACGACCAGACCCAGTACTTC.

The chain links TRBV28 to TRBJ2-3; 12 bases fit TRBD1. The germline V gene encodes CDR1 MDHEN and CDR2 SYDVKM. J lost 4 bases, V lost 10 bases, and 15 bases had no gene match. The CDR3 length is 17 residues. CDR3 region: CAIGLPPGQGAADTQYF. CDR3 nucleotides: TGTGCCATCGGACTCCCCCCGGGACAGGGGGCTGCAGATACGCAGTATTTT.

The V call is TRBV9, the J call TRBJ2-5; D may correspond to TRBD1 or TRBD2 (5 bases each). The DNA matches TRBJ2-1 better at its end, which makes the J call doubtful. Germline V gene lookup returns CDR1 SGDLS and CDR2 YYNGEE. There are 16 residues in the CDR3. DNA of the CDR3: TGTGCCAGCAGCGTAGCTTATGGGACCCAGTACAATGAGCAGTTCTTC. It codes for CASSVAYGTQYNEQFF.

The chain uses TRBV9 and TRBJ1-4, with unresolved D. V shed 0 bases and J shed 8 bases, with 8 bases lying between them. CDR1 is SGDLS and CDR2 is YYNGEE in the germline V gene. The CDR3 contains 13 residues. CDR3 nucleotides: TGTGCCAGCAGCGTAGCACCGGGGGAAAAACTGTTTTTT. Translating gives CASSVAPGEKLFF. Full variable domain (missing parts from reference TRBV9 and TRBJ1-4): DSGVTQTPKHLITATGQRVTLRCSPRSGDLSVYWYQQSLDQGLQFLIQYYNGEERAKGNILERFSAQQFPDLHSELNLSSLELGDSALYFCASSVAPGEKLFFGSGTQLSVL.

This clonotype was seen more than once but under ten times. The chain carries TRBV7-9 and TRBJ2-3; 11 positions match TRBD2. The germline V gene has CDR1 SEHNR and CDR2 FQNEAQ (reference sequence). Unmatched junction bases numbered 7, after V lost 4 bases and J lost 4 bases. The CDR3 has 16 amino acids. CDR3 protein: CASSSLLAGAPDTQYF. Here the CDR3 DNA reads TGTGCCAGCAGCTCCCTACTAGCGGGAGCTCCAGATACGCAGTATTTT.

The table lists this clonotype with a few counts. CDR3 bases: TGCAGCGTTGAGATCGGAAGATACGAGCAGTACTTC. Translating gives CSVEIGRYEQYF. V gene TRBV29-1 combines with J gene TRBJ2-7; D call uncertain. V lost 3 bases and J 4 bases, leaving 10 bases between the germline ends. Germline assignment: CDR1 SQVTM and CDR2 ANQGSEA. The CDR3 totals 12 residues.

This clonotype turned up a few times. The gene calls are TRBV20-1 and TRBJ2-7; D remains ambiguous. V lost 7 bases and J lost 7, with 23 bases in between. CDR3 length equals 14 residues. CDR1 and CDR2 (germline): DFQATT, SNEGSKA (reference sequence). CDR3 protein: CSVGDSQSLGEQYF. CDR3 DNA sequence: TGCAGTGTCGGTGACTCCCAATCCCTGGGAGAGCAGTACTTC.

There are a few counts of this clonotype. The rearrangement links TRBV12-3 or TRBV12-4 to TRBJ1-6; 7 nucleotides align to TRBD1. The CDR3 length is 17 residues. V was clipped by 5 bases and J by 1 base; unmatched bases: 8. Here the CDR3 reads CASSTGDSPSYNSPLHF. DNA of the CDR3: TGTGCCAGCAGTACGGGGGACAGCCCTTCCTATAATTCACCCCTCCACTTT.

In its sample, this clonotype was seen a few times. The rearrangement uses TRBV7-9 and TRBJ2-5, with 7 nucleotides matching TRBD2. This CDR3 has 16 residues. Trimming at V came to 5 bases and at J to 5 bases, leaving 14 bases not matched to a gene. Germline CDR1 and CDR2: SEHNR and FQNEAQ (reference sequence). The CDR3 sequence: CASSPREKPGGETQYF. In DNA, the CDR3 is TGTGCCAGCAGCCCCCGAGAGAAGCCCGGGGGGGAGACCCAGTACTTC.

This chain uses TRBV29-1 with TRBJ2-5; D gene ambiguous. The J call is in doubt because the DNA end fits TRBJ2-7 better. Germline V gives CDR1 SQVTM, CDR2 ANQGSEA. The CDR3 totals 14 residues. CDR3 nucleotides: TGCAGCGTTGTCAGAACAGACAAGACCTACGAGCAGTACTTC. Protein product: CSVVRTDKTYEQYF.

This clonotype was counted between two and nine times. This chain joins TRBV27 and TRBJ2-1; maybe TRBD2 (6 bases). In germline, CDR1 is MNHEY, CDR2 SMNVEV (reference sequence). The CDR3 extends over 16 amino acids. Deletions cut 1 base from V and 0 bases from J, with 10 bases between. The CDR3 DNA reads TGTGCCAGCAGTTTATTCCGGGAGAGCTCCTACAATGAGCAGTTCTTC. Amino acids: CASSLFRESSYNEQFF.

In this sample, this clonotype turned up a few times. The chain couples TRBV28 to TRBJ2-7, with TRBD1 matching 8 bases. Looked up from germline, CDR1 is MDHEN and CDR2 is SYDVKM. With V trimmed by 5 bases and J by 8 bases, 14 bases remained unmatched. The CDR3 sequence is 15 residues long. The CDR3 region has the DNA TGTGCCAGCAGTCCACCGGGACAGGCAGCATTCCAGCAGTACTTC. The encoded protein is CASSPPGQAAFQQYF.

This clonotype was picked up a small number of times. The CDR3 DNA follows: TGTGCCAGCAGCTCGTACGCGGGAGCCGCGAGGGAGACCCAGTACTTC. It is translated as CASSSYAGAARETQYF. The V gene is TRBV13, the J gene TRBJ2-5; 7 bases fit TRBD2. This CDR3 region has 16 residues. Germline V CDR1 and CDR2: PRHDT, FYEKMQ (reference sequence). V dropped 4 bases and J dropped 5; count of bases not matched to a gene: 13.

This chain joins TRBV10-3 and TRBJ2-3; TRBD2 agrees at 11 bases. Germline CDR1 is ENHRY and CDR2 is SYGVKD. Unmatched junction bases numbered 7, after V lost 2 bases and J lost 9 bases. The CDR3 runs to 15 residues. The CDR3 DNA reads as TGTGCCATCAGTGAGACGGCTAGCGGGAGGACGACGCAGTATTTT. This gives the protein CAISETASGRTTQYF.